The clone carrying this TCR beta chain was detected only a few times. Its antigen is currently unknown. TCRdb keeps only in-frame clones here, not all; method: immunoSEQ multiplex PCR. In the table there are under 95,000 clones, roughly nine tenths of which are singletons. These data originate in a study of T cell responses to AZD1222 COVID-19 vaccine. The trim removed 4 bases at V and 2 bases at J, leaving 4 bases unmatched. The length of the CDR3 is 14 residues. The germline V gene has CDR1 SGHRS and CDR2 YFSETQ. General study points: A rise in Spike-specific TCR breadth and depth followed two AZD1222 doses.

V gene TRBV5-1 combines with J gene TRBJ2-7; TRBD1 matches at 9 bases. This clonotype was obtained from an adult who received the AZD1222 COVID-19 vaccine. This specimen consisted of peripheral blood, obtained 28 days after the second AZD1222 dose. CDR3 DNA sequence: TGCGCCAGCAGCAATACAGGGGGCACCTACGAGCAGTACTTC. Its protein product is CASSNTGGTYEQYF.